This TCR beta chain was identified during a study of post-analysis software for immune sequencing data. Study overall: As for disease course, relapsing-remitting, secondary progressive and progressive-relapsing multiple sclerosis were all included. Study-wide results and caveats: Relative to controls, patients had about five TRBV segments at higher frequency, with TRBV5-6, TRBV5-1 and TRBV20-1 among these. Significantly lower normalized Chao1 diversity was seen in multiple sclerosis patients than in controls.

This clonotype was counted once. No antigen is known for it. The germline V and J ends were trimmed by 1 base and 13 bases, with 20 bases remaining between them. This CDR3 contains 16 residues. CDR1 SGHTA and CDR2 FQGNSA come from the germline V gene. TCR beta cDNA libraries included unique molecular identifiers. TCRdb reprocessed the PCR reads via MiXCR and lists one record per CDR3 protein. This sample yields 350,000 to 500,000 distinct CDR3 sequences, of which approximately 39% are seen a single time; about 8% belongs to the top ten. The chain links TRBV7-2 to TRBJ1-6; TRBD1 is a possible D gene (6 bases). Source material: blood. The sequence was obtained from a girl aged 2 to 10 with multiple sclerosis. The CDR3 nucleotides are TGTGCCAGCAGCTTAGGTTCCGGTGACAGGAGTTCGCCCCTCCACTTT. Translated, it gives CASSLGSGDRSSPLHF.